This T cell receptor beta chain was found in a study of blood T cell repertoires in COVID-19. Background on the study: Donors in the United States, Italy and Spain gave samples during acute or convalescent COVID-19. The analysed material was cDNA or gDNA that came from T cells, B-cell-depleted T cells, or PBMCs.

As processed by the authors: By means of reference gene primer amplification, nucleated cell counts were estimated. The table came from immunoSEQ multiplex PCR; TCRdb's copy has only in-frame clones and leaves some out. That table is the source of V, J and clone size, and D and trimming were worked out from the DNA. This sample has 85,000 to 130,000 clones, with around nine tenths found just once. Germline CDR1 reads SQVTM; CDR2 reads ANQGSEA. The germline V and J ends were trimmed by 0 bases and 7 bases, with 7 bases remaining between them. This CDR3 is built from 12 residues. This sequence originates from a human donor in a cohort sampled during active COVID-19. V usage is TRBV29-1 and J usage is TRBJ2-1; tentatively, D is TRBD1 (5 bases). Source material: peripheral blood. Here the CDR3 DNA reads TGCAGCGTTGAAGACAGGGTGAATGAGCAGTTCTTC. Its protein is CSVEDRVNEQFF.